In this sample, the clone carrying this T cell receptor (beta chain) turned up a few times. Its antigen is unknown. The sample originates from a study of CD8 T cells in ankylosing spondylitis. The CDR3 length is 15 residues. Per the germline V gene, CDR1 is LGHDT and CDR2 is YNNKEL (reference sequence). The ends lost 3 bases at V and 3 bases at J; junction bases unmatched: 5. Making use of molecular barcodes, quantitative 5'-RACE generated TCR beta libraries. MiXCR, applied by TCRdb to the 5' RACE reads, yields one record per CDR3 protein. The data show 150,000 to 200,000 distinct CDR3 sequences, about 32% seen once. Study-level points and caveats: Reports say disease-linked clones showed up significantly more in matched ankylosing spondylitis synovial fluid.

The specimen was synovial fluid, either unsorted or a sorted T cell fraction (not recorded which). V usage is TRBV3-1 and J usage is TRBJ1-2; TRBD1 matches at 9 bases. The TCR comes from a male donor with ankylosing spondylitis. The CDR3 DNA follows: TGTGCCAGCAGCCACGGACAGGGGACTTACTATGGCTACACCTTC. This encodes CASSHGQGTYYGYTF.